This TCR beta chain was recovered during a study of STAT5B mutations in CD4+ large granular lymphocyte leukemia. Study-wide results and caveats: Compared with healthy controls (2/35), patient top clones favored TRBV06 (8/27). CD4-sorted patient repertoires seemed more clonal than healthy CD4+ repertoires.

Concerning this clone itself: Its target is not known.

The survey-level immunoSEQ assay was used. Some clones are missing from TCRdb's copy, which holds only in-frame ones; the method was immunoSEQ multiplex PCR. Seen here are around 37,000 clones, 75% to 85% observed once, and the top ten hold around 0.57%. Losses at the gene ends were 2 bases for V and 4 bases for J; bases not matched to a gene: 4. The CDR3 runs to 14 residues. Germline V gene lookup returns CDR1 MNHNS and CDR2 SASEGT. The chain has TRBV6-1 and TRBJ2-5; TRBD1 agrees at 7 bases. The receptor's source is a human donor in good health. Sequences were obtained from CD4+ T cells from blood buffy coats. The CDR3 loop is CASSERQGVETQYF. The CDR3 region has the DNA TGTGCCAGCAGTGAAAGACAGGGTGTAGAGACCCAGTACTTC.